One and the same sample provided the 14 T cell receptor beta chains below, sequenced in a study of response to subunit inactivated influenza vaccine. TCRdb itself ran the RT-PCR reads through MiXCR, one entry per CDR3 protein. The sample has hundreds of thousands of distinct CDR3 sequences; approximately 14% are singletons. The source was PBMCs from blood, collected around 14 days before vaccination. Receptors were obtained from a man in his fifties who received an inactivated influenza vaccine.

At least ten counts were recorded for this clonotype. V gene TRBV7-2 combines with J gene TRBJ2-7; D may be TRBD1 or TRBD2 (5 bases each). The CDR3 loop spans 16 amino acids. V lost 5 bases and J lost 1, with 18 bases in between. Germline CDR1 SGHTA, CDR2 FQGNSA. Here the CDR3 reads CASSHREGFSSYEQYF. The CDR3 nucleotides read TGTGCCAGCAGCCACCGCGAGGGGTTTAGTTCCTACGAGCAGTACTTC.

V gene TRBV28 combines with J gene TRBJ2-5; the D gene could be TRBD1 or TRBD2 (6 bases each). Germline CDR1 reads MDHEN; CDR2 reads SYDVKM. CDR3 length equals 15 residues. V was clipped by 4 bases and J by 0 bases, with 12 bases between them. Here the CDR3 reads CASSWGAGNQETQYF. The CDR3 DNA reads as TGTGCCAGCAGTTGGGGGGCGGGGAACCAAGAGACCCAGTACTTC.

DNA for the CDR3: TGTGCCAGCAGTTTACAGGGCTATGCGACCCAGTACTTC. Translating it yields CASSLQGYATQYF. V usage is TRBV28 and J usage is TRBJ2-5; D is perhaps TRBD1 (5 bases). Trimming left V 2 bases short and J 7 bases short, with 11 bases between. Germline lookup yields CDR1 MDHEN and CDR2 SYDVKM. The CDR3 loop spans 13 amino acids. Full variable domain (remainder filled in from reference TRBV28 and TRBJ2-5): DVKVTQSSRYLVKRTGEKVFLECVQDMDHENMFWYRQDPGLGLRLIYFSYDVKMKEKGDIPEGYSVSREKKERFSLILESASTNQTSMYLCASSLQGYATQYFGPGTRLLVL.

The rearrangement joins TRBV28 to TRBJ2-3, with a tentative D call TRBD1 (6 bases). Germline-derived CDR1 and CDR2 are MDHEN and SYDVKM. Trimming cost V 5 bases and J 3 bases, with 15 bases left between them. The CDR3 consists of 15 residues. Here the CDR3 reads CASSPRGWGTDTQYF. Written as DNA, the CDR3 is TGTGCCAGCAGTCCCAGGGGATGGGGAACAGATACGCAGTATTTT.

This clonotype was observed a few times. The chain employs TRBV28 and TRBJ1-4, with D unclear. The CDR3 runs 11 residues. V was pared by 1 base and J by 13 bases, with 7 bases between. Germline loops: CDR1 MDHEN, CDR2 SYDVKM. CDR3 in amino acids: CASSLSGPLFF. For the CDR3, the DNA is TGTGCCAGCAGTTTATCCGGGCCACTGTTTTTT.

This clonotype was picked up a small number of times. The chain employs TRBV15 and TRBJ1-5; maybe TRBD1 (6 bases). CDR3 length: 12 amino acids. V lost 5 bases and J lost 6, with 8 bases in between. Germline assignment: CDR1 LNHNV and CDR2 YYDKDF (reference sequence). CDR3 amino acids: CATSGRGQPQHF. CDR3 nucleotides: TGTGCCACCAGCGGCAGGGGTCAGCCCCAGCATTTT.

The chain combines TRBV6-1 with TRBJ2-7; 8 bases align to TRBD1. From germline, CDR1 is MNHNS and CDR2 SASEGT. The V segment lost 5 bases and the J segment 4 bases; nucleotides outside the gene matches: 10. This CDR3 contains 15 residues. CDR3 in DNA: TGTGCCAGCAGTCCAAGGGACAGGTTGTTTTACGAGCAGTACTTC. Amino acid sequence: CASSPRDRLFYEQYF.

This clonotype occurred a few times. This chain connects TRBV4-2 to TRBJ2-5, with D uncertain. Germline CDR1 is LGHNA and CDR2 is YNFKEQ. The V and J ends lost 0 bases and 7 bases respectively, with 12 bases between them. The CDR3 consists of 14 residues. The CDR3 reads CASSQDPLGATQYF. The DNA of the CDR3 is TGTGCCAGCAGCCAAGACCCCCTAGGCGCGACCCAGTACTTC.

This clonotype was seen only a few times. The gene calls are TRBV7-2 and TRBJ2-6; D is ambiguous. This CDR3 region has 16 residues. Germline CDR1 is SGHTA and CDR2 is FQGNSA. Trimming shortened V by 2 bases and J by 0 bases, and 8 bases separated the two germline ends. This chain's CDR3 is CASSLRGPSGANVLTF. Written as DNA, the CDR3 is TGTGCCAGCAGCTTACGCGGCCCCTCTGGGGCCAACGTCCTGACTTTC. Drawing the rest from reference TRBV7-2 and TRBJ2-6, the complete variable domain is GAGVSQSPSNKVTEKGKDVELRCDPISGHTALYWYRQSLGQGLEFLIYFQGNSAPDKSGLPSDRFSAERTGGSVSTLTIQRTQQEDSAVYLCASSLRGPSGANVLTFGAGSRLTVL.

The chain links TRBV25-1 to TRBJ2-1, with 12 positions matching TRBD2. This CDR3 has 17 amino acids. Unmatched junction bases numbered 4, after V lost 2 bases and J lost 2 bases. The V gene's germline CDR1 is MGHDK and CDR2 SYGVNS. The DNA for the CDR3 is TGTGCCAGCAGTGAACGACTAGCGGGGGTGACCTACAATGAGCAGTTCTTC. This translates into CASSERLAGVTYNEQFF.

The J gene is TRBJ2-4, the V gene TRBV6-1, with D tentatively TRBD1 or TRBD2 (5 bases each). Deletions cut 6 bases from V and 8 bases from J, with 14 bases between. This CDR3 has 13 residues. The germline V gene has CDR1 MNHNS and CDR2 SASEGT. CDR3 DNA sequence: TGTGCCAGCAGCGAGAAACTAGGGGACATTCAGTACTTC. It yields the protein CASSEKLGDIQYF.

The chain employs TRBV4-2 and TRBJ2-2; D is perhaps TRBD1 (6 bases). The CDR3 is made up of 19 amino acids. The V gene's germline CDR1 is LGHNA and CDR2 YNFKEQ. Trimming removed 6 bases at V and 4 bases at J, with 27 bases between. The CDR3 DNA is TGTGCCAGCAGTTCAGAATTCCGGGACACGACTTTCTCCACCGGGGAGCTGTTTTTT. Encoded protein: CASSSEFRDTTFSTGELFF.

This clonotype was picked up a small number of times. The chain couples TRBV7-2 to TRBJ2-7; D is perhaps TRBD1 or TRBD2 (5 bases each). There are 13 residues in the CDR3. With 3 bases removed from V and 5 bases from J, the gap between germline ends came to 11 bases. Germline CDR1 and CDR2: SGHTA and FQGNSA. The CDR3 region has the DNA TGTGCCAGCAGCTTTATGGGGGTGGACGAGCAGTACTTC. Translation gives CASSFMGVDEQYF. Combining the CDR3 with reference TRBV7-2 and TRBJ2-7 gives the whole variable domain GAGVSQSPSNKVTEKGKDVELRCDPISGHTALYWYRQSLGQGLEFLIYFQGNSAPDKSGLPSDRFSAERTGGSVSTLTIQRTQQEDSAVYLCASSFMGVDEQYFGPGTRLTVT.

This clonotype has more than one count but fewer than ten. The chain employs TRBV6-2 or TRBV6-3 and TRBJ1-1; no reliable D call. This CDR3 spans 13 amino acids. The germline gives CDR1 MNHEY, CDR2 SVGEGT. Trimming cost V 6 bases and J 0 bases, with 8 bases left between them. CDR3 in DNA: TGTGCCAGCAGATTAAGTGTGAACACTGAAGCTTTCTTT. Its protein is CASRLSVNTEAFF.